The 20 T cell receptor beta chains listed next were all sequenced from one sample in a study of shared clonotypes between healthy human individuals. Naive CD8 isolation took CD45RO-negative cells positively selected for CCR7 and excluded terminally differentiated effector memory CD45RA+ cells. The method was immunoSEQ multiplex PCR; TCRdb's version includes in-frame clones alone and lacks a portion of them. The sample has roughly 590,000 clones, about 95% seen once; the top ten hold less than 0.13%. Sequenced material: naive CD8+ T cells sorted from blood. The receptor set was obtained from a woman aged 30 to 39 in good health.

The genes are TRBV7-3 and TRBJ2-7; D possibly uses TRBD1 or TRBD2 (5 bases each). Trimming pared 4 bases from V and 2 bases from J, leaving 9 bases between. The length of the CDR3 is 13 residues. Germline lookup yields CDR1 SGHTA and CDR2 FQGTGA. The CDR3 DNA follows: TGTGCCAGCAGCTGGGACGTCGCCTACGAGCAGTACTTC. This encodes CASSWDVAYEQYF.

This chain uses TRBV27 with TRBJ1-1; possible D gene TRBD1, 6 bases. Trimming shortened V by 7 bases and J by 0 bases, and 15 bases separated the two germline ends. The CDR3 length is 15 residues. CDR1 MNHEY and CDR2 SMNVEV come from the germline V gene (reference sequence). The CDR3 sequence: CASKLMGHMNTEAFF. DNA for the CDR3: TGTGCCAGCAAACTTATGGGACATATGAACACTGAAGCTTTCTTT.

The rearrangement joins TRBV27 to TRBJ1-1; 7 nucleotides line up with TRBD1. This CDR3 is built from 15 residues. Per germline, CDR1 MNHEY and CDR2 SMNVEV (reference sequence). V lost 2 bases to trimming and J lost 0 bases; unmatched junction nucleotides: 3. CDR3 DNA: TGTGCCAGCAGTTTAGTCAGGGGGTTGAACACTGAAGCTTTCTTT. Its protein product is CASSLVRGLNTEAFF.

This sequence joins TRBV7-2 and TRBJ1-3, with unresolved D. Trimming cost V 3 bases and J 0 bases, with 9 bases left between them. In germline, CDR1 is SGHTA, CDR2 FQGNSA. The CDR3 length is 15 residues. The CDR3: CASSLQASSGNTIYF. The CDR3 bases are TGTGCCAGCAGCTTGCAGGCGAGCTCTGGAAACACCATATATTTT.

Comments on this clone: Other DNA sequences within the sample encode an identical CDR3. V and J are TRBV13 and TRBJ2-7; 8 bases line up with TRBD1. In germline, CDR1 is PRHDT, CDR2 FYEKMQ (reference sequence). Trimming cost V 5 bases and J 3 bases; bases outside gene matches: 3. This CDR3 has 13 residues. The DNA for the CDR3 is TGTGCCAGCAGCGCAGGACAGGGCTACGAGCAGTACTTC. Translated: CASSAGQGYEQYF.

The genes are TRBV27 and TRBJ2-3; 13 bases align to TRBD2. Germline-derived CDR1 and CDR2 are MNHEY and SMNVEV (reference sequence). The CDR3 sequence is 15 residues long. Unmatched junction bases numbered 2, after V lost 5 bases and J lost 3 bases. CDR3 amino acids: CASSGLAGVTDTQYF. CDR3 DNA sequence: TGTGCCAGCAGTGGACTAGCGGGAGTTACAGATACGCAGTATTTT.

The gene calls are TRBV4-2 and TRBJ2-7, with TRBD1 as a possible D gene (6 bases). V was shortened by 3 bases and J by 6 bases, with 12 bases between the two germline ends. CDR3 length: 13 residues. CDR1 and CDR2 (germline): LGHNA, YNFKEQ. Here the CDR3 DNA reads TGTGCCAGCAGCCAGACTCGACAGGCCGAGCAGTACTTC. Translation gives CASSQTRQAEQYF.

The count of this clone is one. V is TRBV14 and J is TRBJ1-2, with D possibly TRBD1 on 6 matching bases. Deletions cut 0 bases from V and 7 bases from J, with 12 bases between. The CDR3 extends over 14 amino acids. Per the germline V gene, CDR1 is SGHDN and CDR2 is FVKESK. This CDR3 reads CASSQDPGEFGYTF. CDR3 nucleotides: TGTGCCAGCAGCCAAGATCCAGGGGAATTTGGCTACACCTTC.

The CDR3 DNA reads TGTGCCAGCAGTTCGGGACTAGCGGGAGTTAGGGGCTCCTACGAGCAGTACTTC. The encoded protein is CASSSGLAGVRGSYEQYF. The chain links TRBV27 to TRBJ2-7; 14 bases line up with TRBD2. This CDR3 contains 18 residues. V shed 4 bases and J 0 bases; nucleotides not matched to a gene: 8. Looked up from germline, CDR1 is MNHEY and CDR2 is SMNVEV (reference sequence).

The rearrangement uses TRBV5-4 and TRBJ1-2; no reliable D call. The germline V gene has CDR1 SGHNT and CDR2 YYREEE (reference sequence). This CDR3 contains 14 residues. V lost 0 bases and J lost 8, with 14 bases in between. In nucleotides, the CDR3 is TGTGCCAGCAGCTTGGTTCGCAGCCTCTCCGGCTACACCTTC. Translation: CASSLVRSLSGYTF. Variable domain in full (rest from reference TRBV5-4 and TRBJ1-2): ETGVTQSPTHLIKTRGQQVTLRCSSQSGHNTVSWYQQALGQGPQFIFQYYREEENGRGNFPPRFSGLQFPNYSSELNVNALELDDSALYLCASSLVRSLSGYTFGSGTRLTVV.

The chain links TRBV19 to TRBJ2-3; TRBD2 is a possible D gene (5 bases). Germline V gene sequence: CDR1 LNHDA, CDR2 SQIVND (reference sequence). The CDR3 extends over 16 amino acids. Trimming took 1 base from V and 3 from J, leaving 14 bases between them. The CDR3 nucleotides read TGTGCCAGTAGTATAGTACTAGAGACGGAAACAGATACGCAGTATTTT. This sequence encodes CASSIVLETETDTQYF.

V and J are TRBV5-1 and TRBJ1-2; D not certain. CDR1 and CDR2 from the germline V gene are SGHRS and YFSETQ. This CDR3 region has 14 residues. Trimming pared 5 bases from V and 3 bases from J, leaving 14 bases between. CDR3 DNA sequence: TGCGCCAGCAGGGACGGGCAGGCCGACTATGGCTACACCTTC. It codes for CASRDGQADYGYTF.

The V call is TRBV4-1, the J call TRBJ1-2; 7 nucleotides agree with TRBD1. V shed 4 bases, J shed 5 bases, and the junction held 10 bases outside the gene matches. The CDR3 runs 15 residues. The germline gives CDR1 MGHRA, CDR2 YSYEKL. This CDR3 is CASSPDRQLGYGYTF. Written as DNA, the CDR3 is TGCGCCAGCAGCCCGGACAGGCAGCTGGGATATGGCTACACCTTC.

The gene calls are TRBV23-1 and TRBJ1-1; D gene unclear. TRBV23-1 counts as an open reading frame of uncertain function. V dropped 2 bases and J dropped 0 bases, with 4 bases sitting between them. This CDR3 has 13 amino acids. The CDR3 spells CASSQRMNTEAFF. CDR3 DNA: TGCGCCAGCAGTCAACGGATGAACACTGAAGCTTTCTTT.

This clone was seen just once. This CDR3 is CASSLGLAGLYEQYF. The CDR3 nucleotides read TGTGCCAGCAGCTTAGGACTAGCGGGACTGTACGAGCAGTACTTC. This chain joins TRBV11-2 and TRBJ2-7; 11 nucleotides align to TRBD2. This CDR3 comprises 15 residues. J was trimmed by 4 bases and V by 1 base; bases with no gene match: 3. Per the germline V gene, CDR1 is SGHAT and CDR2 is FQNNGV.

V gene TRBV30 combines with J gene TRBJ1-2, with 8 nucleotides matching TRBD1. V gave up 3 bases and J gave up 1 base; unmatched junction bases: 13. The CDR3 has 17 residues. The V gene's germline CDR1 is GTSNPN and CDR2 SVGIG (reference sequence). In DNA, the CDR3 is TGTGCCTGGAGGGCATGGGGACAGGTCGAATTTAACTATGGCTACACCTTC. This encodes CAWRAWGQVEFNYGYTF.

This sequence joins TRBV13 and TRBJ2-1; D perhaps matches TRBD1 (6 bases). The V end was cut by 2 bases, the J end by 4 bases, with 15 bases between. In germline, CDR1 is PRHDT, CDR2 FYEKMQ (reference sequence). The CDR3 runs to 16 residues. This CDR3 reads CASSLISQGLYNEQFF. CDR3 sequence (DNA): TGTGCCAGCAGCTTAATCTCACAGGGCCTTTACAATGAGCAGTTCTTC. The full variable domain, rest sourced from reference TRBV13 and TRBJ2-1, is AAGVIQSPRHLIKEKRETATLKCYPIPRHDTVYWYQQGPGQDPQFLISFYEKMQSDKGSIPDRFSAQQFSDYHSELNMSSLELGDSALYFCASSLISQGLYNEQFFGPGTRLTVL.

The rearrangement joins TRBV27 to TRBJ2-5; 14 nucleotides align to TRBD2. The V and J ends lost 6 bases and 5 bases, in that order; junction bases with no gene match: 8. The CDR3 extends over 16 amino acids. In germline, CDR1 is MNHEY, CDR2 SMNVEV (reference sequence). The DNA of the CDR3 is TGTGCCAGCAGCCCCGGACTAGCGGGAGGCCTTGAGACCCAGTACTTC. Protein sequence: CASSPGLAGGLETQYF.

The chain has TRBV5-4 and TRBJ2-2; D gene unclear. CDR3 length: 12 amino acids. CDR1 SGHNT and CDR2 YYREEE come from the germline V gene (reference sequence). V was pared by 7 bases and J by 3 bases, with 7 bases between. CDR3 loop: CASLGYTGELFF. CDR3 in DNA: TGTGCCAGCTTAGGTTACACCGGGGAGCTGTTTTTT.

The rearrangement joins TRBV18 to TRBJ2-5, with a tentative D call TRBD1 (6 bases). Germline-derived CDR1 and CDR2 are KGHSH and LQKENI. The CDR3 has 14 residues. V was clipped by 2 bases and J by 2 bases, with 9 bases between them. CDR3 nucleotide sequence: TGTGCCAGCTCACCAGGACAGCCGCAAGAGACCCAGTACTTC. Translation gives CASSPGQPQETQYF.